The clone carrying this T cell receptor beta chain was detected a few times. The CDR3 extends over 15 amino acids. Germline lookup yields CDR1 SGHTA and CDR2 FQGNSA. V lost 1 base and J 0 bases, leaving 7 bases between the germline ends. During its preparation, the TCRbeta library received unique molecular identifiers. TCRdb re-called the PCR reads with MiXCR, one entry per CDR3 protein. The table lists 300,000 to 400,000 distinct CDR3 sequences, about an eighth of them singletons. These data originate in a study of T-cell reconstitution after alpha-beta-depleted transplantation in children. The chain carries TRBV7-2 and TRBJ1-5; D gene unclear. The sequencing used PBMCs, collected from the stem cell graft. The sequence was collected from a human donor who donated a stem cell graft to a child with Fanconi anemia. In nucleotides, the CDR3 is TGTGCCAGCAGCTTAGAGTTCCTTAGCAATCAGCCCCAGCATTTT. Translation: CASSLEFLSNQPQHF.